The 5 T cell receptor beta chains reported below all come from one sample, sequenced in a study of blood T cell repertoires in COVID-19. Libraries were prepared by immunoSEQ multiplex PCR; TCRdb keeps only in-frame clonotypes and omits some of them. This table holds approximately 280,000 clones, about 93% found once. Sequences were obtained from peripheral blood. The receptors were gathered from a woman aged 25 to 39 with COVID-19, enrolled during active disease.

The rearrangement links TRBV7-2 to TRBJ1-5; perhaps TRBD1 as D (5 bases). There are 14 residues in the CDR3. V lost 4 bases to trimming and J lost 0 bases, with 7 bases between them. Germline CDR1 and CDR2: SGHTA and FQGNSA. CDR3 nucleotides: TGTGCCAGCAGCTGGACAACTAGCAATCAGCCCCAGCATTTT. This translates into CASSWTTSNQPQHF.

The rearrangement links TRBV19 to TRBJ2-1; D might be TRBD2 (5 bases). Germline values: CDR1 LNHDA, CDR2 SQIVND (reference sequence). CDR3 length: 14 amino acids. Trimming removed 7 bases from V and 6 bases from J, with 16 bases in between. The CDR3 DNA is TGTGCCAGTACGGACTCCCGCTTCGTCAATGAGCAGTTCTTC. It translates to CASTDSRFVNEQFF.

The chain uses TRBV4-3 and TRBJ2-6; D uncertain. This CDR3 spans 16 amino acids. Germline V gene sequence: CDR1 LGHNA, CDR2 YSLEER. V lost 0 bases and J 1 base, leaving 7 bases between the germline ends. The CDR3 DNA follows: TGCGCCAGCAGCCAAGACTTCGCGTCTGGGGCCAACGTCCTGACTTTC. It yields the protein CASSQDFASGANVLTF.

The V gene is TRBV6-2 or TRBV6-3, the J gene TRBJ2-3; possibly TRBD2 for D (5 bases). Germline CDR1 reads MNHEY; CDR2 reads SVGEGT. The germline V and J ends were trimmed by 5 bases and 6 bases, with 15 bases remaining between them. This CDR3 contains 14 residues. CDR3 sequence: CASSISGLTDTQYF. In DNA form, the CDR3 reads TGTGCCAGCAGTATAAGCGGACTCACGGATACGCAGTATTTT.

The V and J genes are TRBV25-1 and TRBJ1-1; 9 bases match TRBD1. The CDR3 is made up of 14 amino acids. V trimming: 6 bases; J trimming: 0 bases; junction bases outside the gene matches: 2. The germline V gene has CDR1 MGHDK and CDR2 SYGVNS. The CDR3 region is CASSGTGLNTEAFF. The CDR3 DNA sequence: TGTGCCAGCAGCGGGACAGGGTTGAACACTGAAGCTTTCTTT.